Listed below are T cell receptor beta chains from one sample, sequenced in a study of T cells in tuberculosis. Profiling relied on immunoSEQ multiplex PCR, and the TCRdb table lists in-frame clones only, not all of them. The repertoire holds 40,000 to 50,000 clones, 95% seen once, with around 3.5% in the top ten. The sample comprised PBMCs. The receptors come from a donor under 30 with latent tuberculosis or without tuberculosis infection. Both conserved end residues are part of each CDR3. D genes are given only for firm matches. Not all rows give a size; the values are once, few, many and, for expanded clones, a class.

clone_size d_call j_call v_call cdr3_nt cdr3_aa
. . TRBJ1-4 TRBV19 TGTGCCAGTAGTAATCGCGCGACAGCCTTTAATGAAAAACTGTTTTTT CASSNRATAFNEKLFF
. TRBD1 TRBJ2-7 TRBV28 TGTGCCAGCAGGGGGACAGGGCGCGGAGAGCAGTACTTC CASRGTGRGEQYF
. . TRBJ2-1 TRBV10-1 TGCGCCTCACAGGGTTACGGTGAGCAGTTCTTC CASQGYGEQFF
. TRBD1 TRBJ1-1 TRBV28 TGTGCCAGCAGACCTAGCCTGGGACAGGGTTCTGAAGCTTTCTTT CASRPSLGQGSEAFF
. . TRBJ1-5 TRBV28 TGTGCCAGCAGTATTCAGACAGATGGGTTAAAGCCCCAGCATTTT CASSIQTDGLKPQHF
. TRBD1 TRBJ1-1 TRBV27 TGTGCCAGCATGAGCCGGGACAGGGAAGCTTTCTTT CASMSRDREAFF
. . TRBJ2-3 TRBV28 TGTGCCAGCAGTTTAGTTGATACCGAGCTGAGCACAGATACGCAGTATTTT CASSLVDTELSTDTQYF
. TRBD1 TRBJ1-2 TRBV19 TGTGCCAGTAGTTCCTACCCTGGGACAGGCGGCTATGGCTACACCTTC CASSSYPGTGGYGYTF
. TRBD1 TRBJ2-7 TRBV25-1 TGTGCCAGCAGTGGGAGACAGGGGGCTTACTCCTACGAGCAGTACTTC CASSGRQGAYSYEQYF
. TRBD1 TRBJ1-2 TRBV7-8 TGTGCCAGCAGCTTAGTTACCCGGCAGGGGGCGGGTAATGGCTACACCTTC CASSLVTRQGAGNGYTF
. TRBD2 TRBJ2-7 TRBV7-8 TGTGCCAGCAGCTTAAGCCCCGGGACTAGCGGGGGCTACGAGCAGTACTTC CASSLSPGTSGGYEQYF
. TRBD2 TRBJ2-7 TRBV30 TGTGCCTGGGCGACTAGCGGGGGAATTATATACGAGCAGTACTTC CAWATSGGIIYEQYF
. . TRBJ2-7 TRBV25-1 TGTGCCAGCAGTTTAGGGGCAGAGCAGTACTTC CASSLGAEQYF
. . TRBJ1-6 TRBV6-5 TGTGCCAGTGGGCGTCCAAGCTCCTATAATTCACCCCTCCACTTT CASGRPSSYNSPLHF
. TRBD1 TRBJ2-3 TRBV2 TGTGCCAGCAGGCAGACAGGGGGAAGCGCAGATACGCAGTATTTT CASRQTGGSADTQYF
. . TRBJ2-7 TRBV7-9 TGTGCCAGCAGGACAGATTACTACGAGCAGTACTTC CASRTDYYEQYF
. TRBD1 TRBJ2-7 TRBV2 TGTGCCAGCAGTGTACGGGACAGTTGGGAGAAGCAGTACTTC CASSVRDSWEKQYF
once TRBD2 TRBJ2-2 TRBV5-4 TGTGCCAGCAGGCAGATCGGGGGGGCCGGGGAGCTGTTTTTT CASRQIGGAGELFF
. . TRBJ1-5 TRBV28 TGTGCCAGCAGTTCGGAGACAGGTTTCCCATACAATCAGCCCCAGCATTTT CASSSETGFPYNQPQHF
. . TRBJ2-2 TRBV2 TGTGCCAGCAGGGTTCCCTTTGGACATAACACCGGGGAGCTGTTTTTT CASRVPFGHNTGELFF
. . TRBJ2-2 TRBV19 TGTGCCAGTAGTATAGGGCAAGCGAACACCGGGGAGCTGTTTTTT CASSIGQANTGELFF
. . TRBJ1-1 TRBV2 TGTGCCAGCAGTGAGCCGGGACTTACGAACACTGAAGCTTTCTTT CASSEPGLTNTEAFF
. . TRBJ1-5 TRBV2 TGTGCCAGCAGTGAAGTAGGAAGGGGGACCAGCAATCAGCCCCAGCATTTT CASSEVGRGTSNQPQHF
. TRBD2 TRBJ2-5 TRBV7-8 TGTGCCAGCGTCCCCCCGACTAGCGGAGAAGAGACCCAGTACTTC CASVPPTSGEETQYF
. TRBD1 TRBJ1-4 TRBV29-1 TGCAGCGCTGCCGGGACAGGGAATGAAAAACTGTTTTTT CSAAGTGNEKLFF
. . TRBJ1-6 TRBV7-6 TGTGCCAGCAGCTTAGGTTTGGGGGGGCCTAATTCACCCCTCCACTTT CASSLGLGGPNSPLHF
. TRBD2 TRBJ2-3 TRBV14 TGTGCCAGCAAAGGCACTAGCGATAACACAGATACGCAGTATTTT CASKGTSDNTDTQYF
. TRBD1 TRBJ1-3 TRBV10-1 TGCGCCAGCAAAGGACAGGGGGCGCGAGGAAACACCATATATTTT CASKGQGARGNTIYF
. . TRBJ2-7 TRBV5-1 TGCGCCAGCAGCTTGGGTCTCAGTACCCACGAGCAGTACTTC CASSLGLSTHEQYF
. TRBD1 TRBJ1-6 TRBV2 TGTGCCAGCAAAGTTGGACAGGCGAATTCACCCCTCCACTTT CASKVGQANSPLHF
few TRBD1 TRBJ1-6 TRBV4-1 TGCGCCAGCAGCCAAGGGGAAAGGACAGGTCTTATTCCCCTCCACTTT CASSQGERTGLIPLHF
. . TRBJ2-4 TRBV6-1 TGTGCCAGCAGTCTGACTCTAGCCAAAAACATTCAGTACTTC CASSLTLAKNIQYF
. . TRBJ1-5 TRBV6-5 TGTGCCAGCAGACGACAGGAGTATAGCAATCAGCCCCAGCATTTT CASRRQEYSNQPQHF
. TRBD1 TRBJ1-5 TRBV28 TGTGCCAGCAGAGCTTTCGGGACAGGGGGTCAGCCCCAGCATTTT CASRAFGTGGQPQHF
. . TRBJ1-5 TRBV6-4 TGTGCCAGCAGTGACGGGAGAGCACTGGGGTTTCGCAATCAGCCCCAGCATTTT CASSDGRALGFRNQPQHF
. TRBD1 TRBJ1-4 TRBV7-6 TGTGCCAGCAGTTATACAGGGGGAGCTAATGAAAAACTGTTTTTT CASSYTGGANEKLFF
few . TRBJ1-5 TRBV28 TGTGCCAGCAGTTTCGACGGAGGGGGCAATCAGCCCCAGCATTTT CASSFDGGGNQPQHF
. . TRBJ2-1 TRBV6-5 TGTGCCAGCAGAGCGCCGGGGATCCACAATGAGCAGTTCTTC CASRAPGIHNEQFF
. . TRBJ1-4 TRBV5-6 TGTGCCAGCAATCTCTTTACGGGTCTTGATGCAACTAATGAAAAACTGTTTTTT CASNLFTGLDATNEKLFF
. . TRBJ2-5 TRBV7-2 TGTGCCAGCAGCTTATCCGACGGGTACCAAGAGACCCAGTACTTC CASSLSDGYQETQYF
. TRBD1 TRBJ1-1 TRBV6-5 TGTGCCAGCAGTTACTCGAGGGGGCGGACTGAAGCTTTCTTT CASSYSRGRTEAFF
. . TRBJ2-3 TRBV7-3 TGTGCCAGCAGCTTTAGCACCACAGATACGCAGTATTTT CASSFSTTDTQYF
. TRBD1 TRBJ1-1 TRBV9 TGTGCGACAGGGAAAGCTTTCTTT CATGKAFF
. TRBD1 TRBJ1-5 TRBV2 TGTGCCAGCAGTGGGACAGGGAGAGGCCAGCCCCAGCATTTT CASSGTGRGQPQHF
. . TRBJ1-1 TRBV11-3 TGTGCCAGCAGTTCAAACACTGAAGCTTTCTTT CASSSNTEAFF
few . TRBJ1-3 TRBV30 TGTGCCTGGCGACAGGGAAACACCATATATTTT CAWRQGNTIYF
. . TRBJ2-2 TRBV13 TGTGCCAGCAGTTCTCCTCAACAGAACACCGGGGAGCTGTTTTTT CASSSPQQNTGELFF
. . TRBJ1-1 TRBV30 TGTGCCTGGGAACGCGGAGCTAACACTGAAGCTTTCTTT CAWERGANTEAFF
. TRBD2 TRBJ2-5 TRBV19 TGTGCCAGTAGTCCTACTAGCGGGGGACGACAAGAGACCCAGTACTTC CASSPTSGGRQETQYF
. TRBD1 TRBJ1-2 TRBV28 TGTGCCAGCAGTTTGGTTTGGACAGGGGGAGGCTACACCTTC CASSLVWTGGGYTF
. . TRBJ1-2 TRBV6-5 TGTGCCAGCAGTTACCTCCGGCAGGGACTATTCTATGGCTACACCTTC CASSYLRQGLFYGYTF
. TRBD1 TRBJ2-7 TRBV29-1 TGCAGCGTTGAGGGACAGGGGGCAGACGAGCAGTACTTC CSVEGQGADEQYF